A selection of T cell receptor beta chains follows, all from one sample in a study of identical twins. MiXCR was run by TCRdb on the 5' RACE reads, yielding one entry per CDR3 protein. The sample comprises 200,000 to 250,000 distinct CDR3 sequences, around 8% of which are singletons, and about 2% rests with the top ten. This sample also belongs to another study, concerning yellow fever vaccine responses in identical twins.

Sequencing was carried out using memory (CD45RO+) T cells sorted from blood. The receptors here all came from a woman between 18 and 30 years old in good health. Both conserved end residues are part of each CDR3. The order of the fields is clone size, J gene, D gene, V gene, CDR3 protein, CDR3 DNA. D genes are given only for firm matches. Size tells how often a clone was seen (once, few, many) or the class of an expanded clone, and some rows leave it out.

>NA|TRBJ1-2|NA|TRBV5-5
CASSWRGTTNYGYTF
TGTGCCAGCAGCTGGCGGGGGACAACTAACTATGGCTACACCTTC
>few|TRBJ2-2|TRBD2|TRBV6-1
CASRRLADTGELFF
TGTGCCAGCAGGCGACTAGCGGACACCGGGGAGCTGTTTTTT
>few|TRBJ2-5|TRBD2|TRBV5-1
CASRTSGLETQYF
TGCGCCAGCAGGACTAGCGGGTTAGAGACCCAGTACTTC
>NA|TRBJ2-1|TRBD2|TRBV20-1
CSAEWRGKEQFF
TGCAGTGCAGAATGGCGGGGGAAAGAGCAGTTCTTC
>many|TRBJ2-7|TRBD2|TRBV7-9
CASSPSGRYEQYF
TGTGCCAGCAGCCCAAGCGGGAGATACGAGCAGTACTTC
>many|TRBJ1-1|NA|TRBV29-1
CSAQTAVKNTEAFF
TGCAGCGCACAAACGGCGGTAAAGAACACTGAAGCTTTCTTT
>many|TRBJ1-2|NA|TRBV29-1
CSARRGYGYGYTF
TGCAGCGCTAGAAGGGGCTACGGCTATGGCTACACCTTC
>many|TRBJ1-1|NA|TRBV10-3
CAISTQGNTEAFF
TGTGCCATCAGTACTCAGGGGAACACTGAAGCTTTCTTT
>many|TRBJ2-5|TRBD2|TRBV20-1
CSAELAGGPKTQYF
TGCAGTGCTGAGCTAGCGGGGGGGCCGAAGACCCAGTACTTC
>many|TRBJ2-7|TRBD2|TRBV12-3/TRBV12-4
CASSLGRGSSYEQYF
TGTGCCAGCAGTTTAGGGCGGGGGAGCTCCTACGAGCAGTACTTC
>NA|TRBJ2-1|TRBD2|TRBV2
CASRGLAGVPNEQFF
TGTGCCAGCAGGGGACTAGCGGGAGTTCCCAATGAGCAGTTCTTC
>few|TRBJ1-2|NA|TRBV19
CASSIKGGYTF
TGTGCCAGTAGTATAAAAGGCGGCTACACCTTC
>few|TRBJ1-3|NA|TRBV5-6
CASNSQDLTGNTIYF
TGTGCCAGCAACTCACAAGATTTGACTGGAAACACCATATATTTT
>NA|TRBJ1-1|NA|TRBV28
CASTVWGQTEAFF
TGTGCCAGCACCGTGTGGGGGCAGACTGAAGCTTTCTTT
>few|TRBJ1-4|NA|TRBV12-3/TRBV12-4
CASSIRQVHEKLFF
TGTGCCAGCAGTATTCGACAGGTACATGAAAAACTGTTTTTT
>many|TRBJ1-1|NA|TRBV6-6
CASSSGVGHEAFF
TGTGCCAGCAGTTCCGGTGTCGGTCATGAAGCTTTCTTT
>many|TRBJ1-1|TRBD1|TRBV9
CASSVFATPSGGNGFF
TGTGCCAGCAGCGTCTTCGCCACTCCTTCAGGGGGTAACGGTTTCTTT
>few|TRBJ2-7|TRBD1|TRBV15
CATSDRGYEQYF
TGTGCCACCAGCGACAGGGGTTACGAGCAGTACTTC
>few|TRBJ2-1|NA|TRBV7-3
CASSLIGNPTRLHNEQFF
TGTGCCAGCAGCTTAATAGGGAACCCAACCCGACTTCACAATGAGCAGTTCTTC
>few|TRBJ2-7|NA|TRBV28
CASSPLGQISYEQYF
TGTGCCAGCAGTCCCCTCGGACAGATATCCTACGAGCAGTACTTC
>many|TRBJ2-1|TRBD2|TRBV3-1
CASSTRPAGGLNEQFF
TGTGCCAGCAGTACTAGGCCCGCGGGGGGGCTCAATGAGCAGTTCTTC
>NA|TRBJ2-1|TRBD2|TRBV6-2/TRBV6-3
CASSTRQGATSGGASEQFF
TGTGCCAGCAGTACCCGCCAGGGCGCCACTAGCGGGGGGGCCAGCGAGCAGTTCTTC
>many|TRBJ1-2|NA|TRBV6-1
CASSEVLLAQQRGYTF
TGTGCCAGCAGTGAGGTTCTTTTGGCGCAACAGAGGGGCTACACCTTC
>few|TRBJ1-2|NA|TRBV24-1
CATSSSQGYGYTF
TGTGCCACCAGTTCGAGTCAGGGATATGGCTACACCTTC
>many|TRBJ2-1|TRBD1|TRBV28
CASRRAYRGLPANEQFF
TGTGCCAGCAGAAGGGCCTACAGGGGGCTACCTGCTAATGAGCAGTTCTTC
>NA|TRBJ2-7|NA|TRBV3-1
CASSQDPGGLGREQYF
TGTGCCAGCAGCCAAGACCCAGGGGGGCTGGGAAGAGAGCAGTACTTC
>few|TRBJ2-5|NA|TRBV5-1
CASLQGVGGAPGTQYF
TGCGCCAGTCTGCAAGGGGTCGGCGGGGCCCCGGGGACCCAGTACTTC
>many|TRBJ2-5|TRBD2|TRBV12-3/TRBV12-4
CASRQERGAQETQYF
TGTGCCAGCAGGCAAGAGCGGGGGGCCCAAGAGACCCAGTACTTC